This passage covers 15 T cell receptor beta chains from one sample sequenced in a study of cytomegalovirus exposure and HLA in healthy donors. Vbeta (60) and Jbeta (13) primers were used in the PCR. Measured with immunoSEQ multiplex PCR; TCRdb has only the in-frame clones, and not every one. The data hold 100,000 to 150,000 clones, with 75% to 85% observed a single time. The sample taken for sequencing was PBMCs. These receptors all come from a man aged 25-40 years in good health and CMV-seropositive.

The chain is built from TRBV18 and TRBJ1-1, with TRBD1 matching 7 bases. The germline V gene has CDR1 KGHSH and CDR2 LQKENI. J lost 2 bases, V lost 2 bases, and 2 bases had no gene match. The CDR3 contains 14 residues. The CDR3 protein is CASSPGQDNTEAFF. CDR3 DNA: TGTGCCAGCTCACCAGGACAGGATAACACTGAAGCTTTCTTT.

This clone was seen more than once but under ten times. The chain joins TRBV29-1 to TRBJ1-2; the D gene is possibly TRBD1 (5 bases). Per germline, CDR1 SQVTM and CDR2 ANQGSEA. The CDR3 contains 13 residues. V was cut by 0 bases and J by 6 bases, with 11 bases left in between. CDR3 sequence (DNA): TGCAGCGTTGAAGATCTCGCAGGGAATGGCTACACCTTC. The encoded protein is CSVEDLAGNGYTF.

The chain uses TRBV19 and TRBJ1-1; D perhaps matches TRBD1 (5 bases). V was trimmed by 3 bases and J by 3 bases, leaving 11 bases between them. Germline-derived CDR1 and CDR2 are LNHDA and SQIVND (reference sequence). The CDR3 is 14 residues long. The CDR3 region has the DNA TGTGCCAGTAGTATGGAGGGGTCGGACACTGAAGCTTTCTTT. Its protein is CASSMEGSDTEAFF.

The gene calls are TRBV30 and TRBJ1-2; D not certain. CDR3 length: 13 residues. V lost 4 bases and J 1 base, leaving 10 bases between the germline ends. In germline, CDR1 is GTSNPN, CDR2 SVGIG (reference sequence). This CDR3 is CAWKHDFNYGYTF. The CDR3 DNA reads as TGTGCCTGGAAACACGATTTTAACTATGGCTACACCTTC.

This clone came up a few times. CDR3 coding DNA: TGCAGCGTTGAGGGGGGGGGACAGGGGGCCCCAGATACGCAGTATTTT. Its translation is CSVEGGGQGAPDTQYF. This sequence joins TRBV29-1 and TRBJ2-3; 12 nucleotides line up with TRBD1. The ends lost 3 bases at V and 4 bases at J; junction bases unmatched: 8. The CDR3 covers 16 residues. Germline values: CDR1 SQVTM, CDR2 ANQGSEA.

CDR3 sequence: CASSRRTRGWNNEQFF. Here the CDR3 DNA reads TGTGCCAGCAGCCGAAGGACTAGAGGATGGAACAATGAGCAGTTCTTC. The V and J genes are TRBV4-2 and TRBJ2-1; the match to TRBD2 covers 7 bases. With V trimmed by 4 bases and J by 5 bases, 11 bases remained unmatched. The CDR3 runs 16 residues. The germline V gene encodes CDR1 LGHNA and CDR2 YNFKEQ.

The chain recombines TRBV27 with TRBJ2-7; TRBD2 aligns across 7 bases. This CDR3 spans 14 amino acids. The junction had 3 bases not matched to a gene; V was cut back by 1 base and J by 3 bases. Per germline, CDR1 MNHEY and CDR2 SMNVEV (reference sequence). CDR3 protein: CASSLFTGGYEQYF. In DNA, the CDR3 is TGTGCCAGCAGTTTATTTACGGGGGGCTACGAGCAGTACTTC.

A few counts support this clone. The CDR3 DNA follows: TGTGCCACCAGCAGAGAAGTGGGGGCCTCCTACGAGCAGTACTTC. Its protein product is CATSREVGASYEQYF. The chain is built from TRBV15 and TRBJ2-7; the D gene is possibly TRBD1 (6 bases). CDR1 and CDR2 from the germline V gene are LNHNV and YYDKDF (reference sequence). This CDR3 comprises 15 residues. Trimming removed 0 bases at V and 0 bases at J, with 9 bases between.

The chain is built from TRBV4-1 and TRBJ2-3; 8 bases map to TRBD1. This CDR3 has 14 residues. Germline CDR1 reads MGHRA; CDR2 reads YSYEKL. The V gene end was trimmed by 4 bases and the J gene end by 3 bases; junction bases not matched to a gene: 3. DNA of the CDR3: TGCGCCAGCAGCCCGGACAGGGTAACAGATACGCAGTATTTT. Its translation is CASSPDRVTDTQYF.

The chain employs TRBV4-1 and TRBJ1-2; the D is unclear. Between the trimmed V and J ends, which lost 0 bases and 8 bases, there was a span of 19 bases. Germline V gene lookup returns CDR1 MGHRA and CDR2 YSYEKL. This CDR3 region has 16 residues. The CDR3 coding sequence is TGCGCCAGCAGCCAAGAATCCCGGACGGGGAATCGGGGCTACACCTTC. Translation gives CASSQESRTGNRGYTF.

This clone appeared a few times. The chain's CDR3 is CASRPGGADSYNEQFF. The CDR3 nucleotides read TGTGCCAGCAGGCCGGGGGGGGCGGATTCCTACAATGAGCAGTTCTTC. The V call is TRBV9, the J call TRBJ2-1; 8 bases agree with TRBD2. Germline trimming cut 5 bases from V and 1 base from J; bases unmatched to any gene: 8. In germline, CDR1 is SGDLS, CDR2 YYNGEE. The CDR3 consists of 16 residues.

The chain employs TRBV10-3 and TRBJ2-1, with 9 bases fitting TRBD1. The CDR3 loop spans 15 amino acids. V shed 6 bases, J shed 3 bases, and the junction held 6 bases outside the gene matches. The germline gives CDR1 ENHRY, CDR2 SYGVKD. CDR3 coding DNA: TGTGCCATCAGACCCGGGACAGGGAACTACAATGAGCAGTTCTTC. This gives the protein CAIRPGTGNYNEQFF.

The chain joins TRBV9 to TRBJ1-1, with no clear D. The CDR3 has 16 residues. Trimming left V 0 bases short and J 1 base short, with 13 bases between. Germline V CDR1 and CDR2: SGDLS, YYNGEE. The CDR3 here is CASSVVVLDGNTEAFF. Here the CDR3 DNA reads TGTGCCAGCAGCGTAGTGGTCTTAGATGGGAACACTGAAGCTTTCTTT.

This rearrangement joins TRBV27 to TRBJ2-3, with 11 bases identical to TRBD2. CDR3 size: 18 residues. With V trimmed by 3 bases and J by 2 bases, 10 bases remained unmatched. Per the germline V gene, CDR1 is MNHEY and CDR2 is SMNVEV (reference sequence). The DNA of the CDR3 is TGTGCCAGCAGTTTTCGTCAGCTAGCGGGGGGATTCACAGATACGCAGTATTTT. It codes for CASSFRQLAGGFTDTQYF.

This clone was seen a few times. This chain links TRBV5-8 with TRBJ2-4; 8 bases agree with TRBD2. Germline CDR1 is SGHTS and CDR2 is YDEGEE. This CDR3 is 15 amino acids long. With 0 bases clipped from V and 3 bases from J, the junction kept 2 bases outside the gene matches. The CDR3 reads CASSLERGYKNIQYF. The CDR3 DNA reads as TGTGCCAGCAGCTTGGAGCGGGGGTACAAAAACATTCAGTACTTC.